The 26 T cell receptor beta chains presented below share a single source sample, sequenced in a study of beta chain features in type 1 diabetes. Expressed TCRB transcripts were sequenced after all isolated RNA was converted to cDNA. Repertoires were generated with immunoSEQ multiplex PCR, while TCRdb's copy carries only in-frame clones and drops some. The sample carries more than 250,000 clones, 14% to 15% recorded once. For these receptors, no antigen is known. The study's findings and limits: All four CD4+ subsets of Type 1 diabetes patients contained TCRB CDR3s that were moderately but significantly shorter.

Sequencing was performed on naive CD4+ T cells from blood. These receptors came from a man between 18 and 35 years old with type 1 diabetes.

This clone was detected only a few times. V and J are TRBV4-1 and TRBJ2-2, with 9 bases identical to TRBD2. The germline V gene encodes CDR1 MGHRA and CDR2 YSYEKL. The CDR3 spans 18 residues. V lost 3 bases, J lost 4 bases, and 12 bases stayed unmatched. This chain's CDR3 is CASSQTIRTSAGTGELFF. CDR3 nucleotide sequence: TGCGCCAGCAGCCAGACGATCAGGACTAGCGCGGGCACCGGGGAGCTGTTTTTT.

The genes are TRBV30 and TRBJ2-2; D gene uncertain. The germline gives CDR1 GTSNPN, CDR2 SVGIG (reference sequence). The germline V and J ends were trimmed by 2 bases and 4 bases, with 11 bases remaining between them. The CDR3 has 14 amino acids. The DNA for the CDR3 is TGTGCCTGGAGTCTCCAAAGCCCCACCGGGGAGCTGTTTTTT. Translating gives CAWSLQSPTGELFF.

This sequence joins TRBV6-6 and TRBJ2-7, with D perhaps TRBD2 (6 bases). CDR1 MNHNY and CDR2 SVGAGI come from the germline V gene (reference sequence). Trimming left V 8 bases short and J 7 bases short, with 24 bases between. The CDR3 is made up of 15 amino acids. The CDR3 coding sequence is TGTGCCAGCTCGGTGGATCGGAGCGGGCACTGGGAGCAGTACTTC. Translation: CASSVDRSGHWEQYF.

The rearrangement uses TRBV9 and TRBJ1-1; maybe TRBD1 (6 bases). Germline CDR1 and CDR2: SGDLS and YYNGEE. Trimming stripped 2 bases from V and 5 bases from J, with 13 bases between. The CDR3 length is 14 residues. The CDR3 region is CASSVEGEHTEAFF. For the CDR3, the DNA is TGTGCCAGCAGCGTCGAGGGGGAACATACTGAAGCTTTCTTT.

The table lists this clone with a few counts. The chain carries TRBV15 and TRBJ2-2, with a weak D call TRBD1 (5 bases). CDR1 and CDR2 (germline): LNHNV, YYDKDF (reference sequence). There are 15 residues in the CDR3. With 0 bases removed from V and 1 base from J, the gap between germline ends came to 6 bases. This chain's CDR3 is CATSREGRNTGELFF. The CDR3 DNA sequence: TGTGCCACCAGCAGAGAGGGGCGGAACACCGGGGAGCTGTTTTTT.

V and J are TRBV7-9 and TRBJ2-1, with D possibly being TRBD2 (6 bases). V lost 6 bases and J 0 bases, leaving 18 bases between the germline ends. This CDR3 spans 17 amino acids. The V gene's germline CDR1 is SEHNR and CDR2 FQNEAQ (reference sequence). The DNA for the CDR3 is TGTGCCAGCAGGGAAACTAGCTACCGACACTCCTACAATGAGCAGTTCTTC. Translated: CASRETSYRHSYNEQFF.

This clone was detected a few times. V is TRBV7-8 and J is TRBJ1-2; tentative D call: TRBD1 (5 bases). The V gene lost 4 bases and the J gene lost 6 bases, with 15 bases spanning the gap. Germline V CDR1 and CDR2: SGHVS, FQNEAQ. CDR3 length: 14 residues. CDR3 sequence (DNA): TGTGCCAGCAGCTCCCGGGTCGCAGGGAATGGCTACACCTTC. This translates into CASSSRVAGNGYTF.

The chain couples TRBV28 to TRBJ2-1, with 9 bases that match TRBD2. CDR1 MDHEN and CDR2 SYDVKM come from the germline V gene. The CDR3 contains 18 residues. Trimming cost V 5 bases and J 3 bases; bases outside gene matches: 14. The CDR3: CASSKSRMRGGFYNEQFF. The CDR3 coding sequence is TGTGCCAGCAGTAAAAGCCGAATGCGGGGGGGCTTCTACAATGAGCAGTTCTTC.

This clone was seen more than once but under ten times. The V gene is TRBV15, the J gene TRBJ2-7, with 12 bases aligning to TRBD1. Germline values: CDR1 LNHNV, CDR2 YYDKDF (reference sequence). CDR3 size: 16 residues. V gave up 2 bases and J gave up 4 bases; unmatched junction bases: 6. The CDR3 bases are TGTGCCACCAGCAGAAGGGGGACAGGGGGCCAATACGAGCAGTACTTC. Translating gives CATSRRGTGGQYEQYF. Complete variable domain (other parts from reference TRBV15 and TRBJ2-7): DAMVIQNPRYQVTQFGKPVTLSCSQTLNHNVMYWYQQKSSQAPKLLFHYYDKDFNNEADTPDNFQSRRPNTSFCFLDIRSPGLGDTAMYLCATSRRGTGGQYEQYFGPGTRLTVT.

The CDR3 here is CASSLYPSGGRAGETQYF. DNA for the CDR3: TGTGCCAGCAGCTTATACCCCTCGGGCGGGAGGGCCGGCGAGACCCAGTACTTC. V usage is TRBV7-7 and J usage is TRBJ2-5; 9 positions agree with TRBD2. This CDR3 comprises 18 residues. Trimming cost V 2 bases and J 5 bases; bases outside gene matches: 15. The germline CDR1 and CDR2 sequences are SSHAT and FNYEAQ (reference sequence).

There are a few counts of this clone. The J gene is TRBJ2-5, the V gene TRBV7-2; 9 nucleotides agree with TRBD1. The germline V gene has CDR1 SGHTA and CDR2 FQGNSA. V lost 1 base and J lost 5; bases outside the gene matches: 5. This CDR3 region has 15 residues. The CDR3 nucleotides read TGTGCCAGCAGCTTAGAGAGGGGGACAGGGGAGACCCAGTACTTC. Translated: CASSLERGTGETQYF.

The CDR3 region has the DNA TGTGCCAGCAGTTTATCGACAGGCGGTCAGCCCCAGCATTTT. As protein: CASSLSTGGQPQHF. This chain links TRBV28 with TRBJ1-5, with a tentative D call TRBD1 (6 bases). Germline CDR1 reads MDHEN; CDR2 reads SYDVKM. V gave up 1 base and J gave up 6 bases, with 10 bases separating them. There are 14 residues in the CDR3.

In this sample, this clone turned up a few times. The rearrangement links TRBV20-1 to TRBJ1-2; D ambiguous. With 3 bases removed from V and 8 bases from J, the gap between germline ends came to 10 bases. Germline V gene lookup returns CDR1 DFQATT and CDR2 SNEGSKA (reference sequence). The CDR3 runs 11 residues. CDR3 sequence (DNA): TGCAGTGCTAGTGCGGGGTACGGCTACACCTTC. Protein: CSASAGYGYTF.

The J gene is TRBJ2-3, the V gene TRBV7-9, with D tentatively TRBD2 (6 bases). The length of the CDR3 is 15 residues. Per germline, CDR1 SEHNR and CDR2 FQNEAQ (reference sequence). V lost 1 base and J lost 8, with 16 bases in between. DNA for the CDR3: TGTGCCAGCAGCTTAGTGCGGACCCTCGGGGGTACGCAGTATTTT. Its protein product is CASSLVRTLGGTQYF.

This clone was observed a handful of times. The J gene is TRBJ2-1, the V gene TRBV28; 9 bases match TRBD1. Trimming cost V 5 bases and J 4 bases; bases outside gene matches: 21. This CDR3 has 20 amino acids. Per germline, CDR1 MDHEN and CDR2 SYDVKM. CDR3 in DNA: TGTGCCAGCAGTGCGATTGGGGACAGGGTAGCACACGGAGAGTACAATGAGCAGTTCTTC. It encodes CASSAIGDRVAHGEYNEQFF.

The sample holds a few counts of this clone. This chain uses TRBV5-1 with TRBJ1-1, with TRBD1 as a possible D gene (5 bases). CDR1 is SGHRS, CDR2 YFSETQ, per germline. The ends were cut back, 2 bases at V and 3 bases at J, with 11 bases in the middle. The length of the CDR3 is 14 residues. The CDR3: CASSLSVGHTEAFF. The CDR3, as DNA: TGCGCCAGCAGCTTATCCGTGGGGCACACTGAAGCTTTCTTT.

The genes are TRBV7-9 and TRBJ1-6, with D maybe TRBD1 (5 bases). This CDR3 contains 15 residues. The ends were cut back, 5 bases at V and 6 bases at J, with 14 bases in the middle. The germline V gene encodes CDR1 SEHNR and CDR2 FQNEAQ (reference sequence). CDR3 bases: TGTGCCAGCAGCCTCCAGGGTGTACTTAATTCACCCCTCCACTTT. Amino acids: CASSLQGVLNSPLHF.

The chain carries TRBV30 and TRBJ2-2; TRBD2 is a possible D gene (6 bases). Trimming cost V 2 bases and J 5 bases, with 9 bases left between them. This CDR3 comprises 13 residues. CDR1 GTSNPN and CDR2 SVGIG come from the germline V gene (reference sequence). In nucleotides, the CDR3 is TGTGCCTGGAGTCAACGGGGGACCGGGGAGCTGTTTTTT. This translates into CAWSQRGTGELFF.

The CDR3 region has the DNA TGTGCCAGTAGCATGGAGGGATACGAGCAGTACTTC. Amino acids: CASSMEGYEQYF. V and J are TRBV19 and TRBJ2-7, with D possibly TRBD2 on 6 matching bases. CDR3 size: 12 residues. Trimming removed 6 bases from V and 4 bases from J, with 10 bases in between. The germline V gene has CDR1 LNHDA and CDR2 SQIVND (reference sequence).

The V call is TRBV7-9, the J call TRBJ2-7; 14 nucleotides match TRBD2. Trimming at V came to 5 bases and at J to 3 bases, leaving 6 bases not matched to a gene. The CDR3 runs 16 residues. CDR1 is SEHNR, CDR2 FQNEAQ, per germline (reference sequence). The CDR3, as DNA: TGTGCCAGCAGCCCGGGACTAGCGGGAGTAGTCTACGAGCAGTACTTC. Residues: CASSPGLAGVVYEQYF.

This rearrangement joins TRBV6-5 to TRBJ1-4, with no clear D. V lost 5 bases and J 8 bases, leaving 9 bases between the germline ends. Germline V CDR1 and CDR2: MNHEY, SVGAGI. The CDR3 has 12 residues. CDR3 protein: CASSRGGEKLFF. CDR3 in DNA: TGTGCCAGCAGTCGGGGAGGGGAAAAACTGTTTTTT.

This clone has more than one count but fewer than ten. The V and J genes are TRBV5-6 and TRBJ2-7, with a weak D call TRBD1 (5 bases). CDR1 is SGHDT, CDR2 YYEEEE, per germline. The CDR3 has 13 residues. Trimming took off 1 base at V and 3 bases at J, with 8 bases between the two ends. CDR3 nucleotide sequence: TGTGCCAGCAGCTTGATGGACAACTACGAGCAGTACTTC. This codes for CASSLMDNYEQYF.

The chain links TRBV5-1 to TRBJ2-7; TRBD1 agrees at 7 bases. The CDR3 is 14 amino acids. The germline V gene has CDR1 SGHRS and CDR2 YFSETQ. With V trimmed by 4 bases and J by 2 bases, 6 bases remained unmatched. CDR3 sequence reads: CASSSQTGPYEQYF. CDR3 nucleotide sequence: TGCGCCAGCAGCAGCCAGACAGGGCCCTACGAGCAGTACTTC.

The chain employs TRBV7-2 and TRBJ1-2, with TRBD1 identical over 9 bases. The V gene end was trimmed by 6 bases and the J gene end by 8 bases; junction bases not matched to a gene: 7. The CDR3 contains 13 residues. The germline V gene has CDR1 SGHTA and CDR2 FQGNSA. CDR3 in DNA: TGTGCCAGCAGACAGGGACAGGGCGGCGGCTACACCTTC. Amino acid sequence: CASRQGQGGGYTF.

This clone was picked up a small number of times. Other DNA sequences from this sample encode an identical CDR3 as well. The genes are TRBV18 and TRBJ1-1; D not certain. V dropped 2 bases and J dropped 2 bases, with 6 bases sitting between them. Germline lookup yields CDR1 KGHSH and CDR2 LQKENI. CDR3 size: 13 residues. The CDR3: CASSPGGNTEAFF. CDR3 bases: TGTGCCAGCTCACCAGGAGGTAACACTGAAGCTTTCTTT.

This clone occurred a few times. V gene TRBV25-1 combines with J gene TRBJ2-7; 9 positions agree with TRBD1. Unmatched junction bases numbered 6, after V lost 4 bases and J lost 2 bases. This CDR3 region has 15 residues. The germline gives CDR1 MGHDK, CDR2 SYGVNS. In DNA, the CDR3 is TGTGCCAGCAGTGTCTCCGGGACAGGGACCTACGAGCAGTACTTC. Translating gives CASSVSGTGTYEQYF.